This TCR beta chain originates from a study of CD8 T cells in ankylosing spondylitis. Whole-study results and caveats: A CD8+ phenotype characterized the disease-linked clones, which were relatively rare in peripheral blood. The study looked at matched synovial fluid samples from ankylosing spondylitis patients. Disease-linked clones were reported to be significantly enriched there. Apparently characteristic of ankylosing spondylitis blood was a TCR beta motif (roughly eight highly homologous variants).

This clonotype showed up just a few times. Antigen specificity is unknown. TCRdb recomputed calls from the 5' RACE reads with MiXCR, one row per CDR3 protein. The sample yields 30,000 to 45,000 distinct CDR3 sequences, approximately 15% seen once. The germline V gene has CDR1 MNHEY and CDR2 SVGAGI. This CDR3 is built from 17 residues. The J segment lost 2 bases and the V segment lost 7 bases, leaving 12 bases of the junction unmatched. The sequence was collected from a male donor with ankylosing spondylitis or in good health (not recorded which). Sequencing was done on a sample of blood. V usage is TRBV6-5 and J usage is TRBJ2-1; 9 positions match TRBD2. DNA for the CDR3: TGTGCCAGCACCCCCGGGGCCGGCGGGAGGGCCTACAATGAGCAGTTCTTC. This gives the protein CASTPGAGGRAYNEQFF.